Below, 18 T cell receptor beta chains from the same sample are listed, as sequenced in a study of blood T cell repertoires in COVID-19. TCRdb's table, derived via immunoSEQ multiplex PCR, lists solely in-frame clones and lacks some. The repertoire has approximately 190,000 clones, 80% of them found once; the top ten carry 6% to 8.5%. The sample was peripheral blood. The receptors come from a man in his sixties with acute or convalescent COVID-19.

The gene calls are TRBV3-1 (or the pseudogene TRBV3-2) and TRBJ2-7, with 7 positions matching TRBD2. Germline CDR1 LGHDT, CDR2 YNNKEL (reference sequence). V was pared by 1 base and J by 3 bases, with 6 bases of the junction left unmatched. This CDR3 has 15 amino acids. The CDR3 DNA is TGTGCCAGCAGCCAAGCCCGGGGGGAGGTCTACGAGCAGTACTTC. Its protein is CASSQARGEVYEQYF.

This clone has only one observation. The chain uses TRBV12-3 or TRBV12-4 and TRBJ2-3; D call uncertain. This CDR3 has 13 residues. Trimming pared 4 bases from V and 6 bases from J, leaving 11 bases between. The CDR3 DNA follows: TGTGCCAGCAGTTCCCCGGGTTCGGATACGCAGTATTTT. Translated: CASSSPGSDTQYF.

The CDR3 sequence is CASSPGGPQPQHF. CDR3 DNA sequence: TGTGCCAGCTCTCCCGGGGGGCCTCAGCCCCAGCATTTT. The chain joins TRBV18 to TRBJ1-5; possibly TRBD1 for D (6 bases). In germline, CDR1 is KGHSH, CDR2 LQKENI. Trimming cost V 6 bases and J 6 bases, with 12 bases left between them. The CDR3 runs to 13 residues.

This clone has more than one count but fewer than ten. The DNA for the CDR3 is TGCGCCAGCAGTGCGACCTCAGGGAGAAACACCATATATTTT. It is translated as CASSATSGRNTIYF. The chain links TRBV10-2 to TRBJ1-3, with D possibly matching TRBD1 (5 bases). This CDR3 has 14 residues. Germline CDR1 and CDR2: WSHSY and SAAADI. The V gene lost 4 bases and the J gene lost 5 bases, with 12 bases spanning the gap.

The chain combines TRBV19 with TRBJ2-3; 8 positions match TRBD2. V shed 5 bases, J shed 2 bases, and the junction held 6 bases outside the gene matches. In germline, CDR1 is LNHDA, CDR2 SQIVND (reference sequence). CDR3 length: 15 amino acids. For the CDR3, the DNA is TGTGCCAGTAGTGGCAGGCGGGAGGACACAGATACGCAGTATTTT. Translated, it gives CASSGRREDTDTQYF.

The rearrangement links TRBV2 to TRBJ1-6; possible D gene TRBD1, 5 bases. The germline V and J ends were trimmed by 3 bases and 13 bases, with 13 bases remaining between them. This CDR3 contains 13 residues. Germline values: CDR1 SNHLY, CDR2 FYNNEI. The CDR3, as DNA: TGTGCCAGCAGTGAGGGGGGAAAATCTCCCCTCCACTTT. Protein sequence: CASSEGGKSPLHF. Using reference TRBV2 and TRBJ1-6 for the parts outside the CDR3, the full variable domain is EPEVTQTPSHQVTQMGQEVILRCVPISNHLYFYWYRQILGQKVEFLVSFYNNEISEKSEIFDDQFSVERPDGSNFTLKIRSTKLEDSAMYFCASSEGGKSPLHFGNGTRLTVT.

This clone was recorded a few times. The chain uses TRBV4-1 and TRBJ1-2; 10 bases are shared with TRBD1. Germline loops: CDR1 MGHRA, CDR2 YSYEKL. V shed 4 bases, J shed 4 bases, and the junction held 6 bases outside the gene matches. The CDR3 extends over 15 amino acids. CDR3 DNA: TGCGCCAGCAGCCGTGGACAGGGGGGCGGCTATGGCTACACCTTC. This encodes CASSRGQGGGYGYTF.

This clone was found once. CDR3 bases: TGTGCCAGCAGAGAGACAGGGGATAATTCACCCCTCCACTTT. Its translation: CASRETGDNSPLHF. This chain links TRBV2 with TRBJ1-6; 8 nucleotides line up with TRBD1. The CDR3 runs to 14 residues. J gave up 5 bases and V 6 bases, and 3 bases lay outside the gene matches. The germline gives CDR1 SNHLY, CDR2 FYNNEI.

The V and J genes are TRBV27 and TRBJ1-1; D is undetermined. Germline V gene data show CDR1 as MNHEY and CDR2 as SMNVEV (reference sequence). CDR3 size: 14 residues. With 6 bases removed from V and 2 bases from J, the gap between germline ends came to 13 bases. This chain's CDR3 is CASRSPGSNTEAFF. The CDR3 bases are TGTGCCAGCAGGTCGCCCGGGTCTAACACTGAAGCTTTCTTT.

The chain links TRBV23-1 to TRBJ2-1; D might be TRBD1 (6 bases). TRBV23-1 qualifies as an ORF whose function is uncertain. Trimming left V 4 bases short and J 0 bases short, with 22 bases between. The CDR3 is 19 residues long. CDR3 sequence: CASSRRNTATGSSYNEQFF. The CDR3 coding sequence is TGCGCCAGCAGTCGTAGGAATACCGCGACAGGAAGCTCCTACAATGAGCAGTTCTTC.

This chain connects TRBV5-1 to TRBJ2-7, with 12 bases lining up with TRBD2. This CDR3 has 16 amino acids. V dropped 2 bases and J dropped 5; count of bases not matched to a gene: 8. Germline values: CDR1 SGHRS, CDR2 YFSETQ. CDR3 protein: CASSLLTSGSPNEQYF. The CDR3 coding sequence is TGCGCCAGCAGCTTACTGACTAGCGGGAGCCCGAACGAGCAGTACTTC.

This clone came up a few times. J is TRBJ2-1 and V is TRBV4-2, with 10 positions matching TRBD2. There are 18 residues in the CDR3. The ends lost 4 bases at V and 7 bases at J; junction bases unmatched: 16. Germline CDR1 and CDR2: LGHNA and YNFKEQ. The CDR3 loop is CASSLRLWAAGGDNEQFF. DNA for the CDR3: TGTGCCAGCAGCCTCCGCCTGTGGGCAGCGGGGGGGGATAATGAGCAGTTCTTC.

The rearrangement joins TRBV7-9 to TRBJ1-2; 8 positions agree with TRBD1. J lost 8 bases, V lost 5 bases, and 10 bases had no gene match. Germline V gene lookup returns CDR1 SEHNR and CDR2 FQNEAQ (reference sequence). The CDR3 extends over 14 amino acids. As DNA, the CDR3 is TGTGCCAGCAGCCCCGGGACAGGCGCGTTGGGCTACACCTTC. The encoded protein is CASSPGTGALGYTF.

The rearrangement links TRBV5-6 to TRBJ2-3; 12 bases are shared with TRBD1. The CDR3 consists of 16 residues. V shed 0 bases and J 4 bases; nucleotides not matched to a gene: 3. Germline CDR1 and CDR2: SGHDT and YYEEEE. The CDR3 DNA follows: TGTGCCAGCAGCTTGGGCGGGACAGGGGGCGCAGATACGCAGTATTTT. As protein: CASSLGGTGGADTQYF.

V is TRBV7-3 and J is TRBJ2-1, with D perhaps matching TRBD2 (6 bases). Germline values: CDR1 SGHTA, CDR2 FQGTGA. The CDR3 is 18 residues long. Trimming left V 0 bases short and J 0 bases short, with 15 bases between. CDR3 DNA sequence: TGTGCCAGCAGCTTAACAGCGCGGGGATTTAGCTCCTACAATGAGCAGTTCTTC. It is translated as CASSLTARGFSSYNEQFF. Filled out from reference TRBV7-3 and TRBJ2-1, the complete variable domain reads GAGVSQTPSNKVTEKGKYVELRCDPISGHTALYWYRQSLGQGPEFLIYFQGTGAADDSGLPNDRFFAVRPEGSVSTLKIQRTERGDSAVYLCASSLTARGFSSYNEQFFGPGTRLTVL.

J is TRBJ2-1 and V is TRBV3-1 (or the pseudogene TRBV3-2), with D perhaps matching TRBD1 (6 bases). The V and J ends lost 4 bases and 7 bases respectively, with 11 bases between them. Germline lookup yields CDR1 LGHDT and CDR2 YNNKEL (reference sequence). The CDR3 covers 13 residues. CDR3 protein: CASSPDRSNEQFF. The CDR3 region has the DNA TGTGCCAGCAGCCCCGACAGGAGTAATGAGCAGTTCTTC.

The chain employs TRBV6-5 and TRBJ2-7, with a tentative D call TRBD1 (7 bases). The CDR3 is made up of 13 amino acids. Trimming stripped 5 bases from V and 6 bases from J, with 14 bases between. From germline, CDR1 is MNHEY and CDR2 SVGAGI. The CDR3 protein is CASSPHQGGEQYF. The CDR3 DNA follows: TGTGCCAGCAGTCCTCATCAGGGGGGCGAGCAGTACTTC.

This chain connects TRBV5-4 to TRBJ1-2; 8 bases are a match to TRBD1. The germline V gene has CDR1 SGHNT and CDR2 YYREEE (reference sequence). V lost 4 bases, J lost 7 bases, and 9 bases stayed unmatched. The CDR3 sequence is 14 residues long. This CDR3 reads CASSALDRGRGYTF. The CDR3 DNA follows: TGTGCCAGCAGCGCACTCGACAGGGGACGTGGCTACACCTTC.